This T cell receptor beta chain derives from a study of T cell changes during pregnancy in multiple sclerosis. Sequencing used immunoSEQ multiplex PCR; TCRdb keeps in-frame clones, though not all of them. The sample lists more than 40,000 clones; roughly nine tenths were seen once. Comments on this clone: The same CDR3 can be traced to other DNA sequences in this sample.

The germline V gene has CDR1 DFQATT and CDR2 SNEGSKA (reference sequence). Deletions cut 6 bases from V and 4 bases from J, with 9 bases between. The CDR3 runs to 11 residues. The TCR comes from a female donor in good health, enrolled as a control in a pregnancy study. The gene calls are TRBV20-1 and TRBJ1-2, with D hard to call. The sequenced sample was peripheral blood, obtained in the first trimester of pregnancy. The chain's CDR3 is CSAAEGYGYTF. The CDR3 nucleotides read TGCAGTGCCGCGGAGGGCTATGGCTACACCTTC.